The subject of this entry is one T cell receptor (beta chain). This entry is derived from a study of shared clonotypes between healthy human individuals. The germline V gene encodes CDR1 PRHDT and CDR2 FYEKMQ (reference sequence). This CDR3 has 15 residues. Libraries were prepared by immunoSEQ multiplex PCR; TCRdb keeps only in-frame clonotypes and omits some of them. The sample yields about 1 million clones, approximately 72% seen once. The receptor was derived from a man aged 18 to 35 in good health. The V gene is TRBV13, the J gene TRBJ2-5; 11 positions agree with TRBD1. The end of the DNA is better explained by TRBJ2-7, so the J call may be wrong. The sample comprised memory CD4+ T cells sorted from blood. Subset specified: CD45RA-negative fraction. The CDR3 is CASSLKGQGAYEQYF. The CDR3 bases are TGTGCCAGCAGCTTAAAGGGACAGGGGGCCTACGAGCAGTACTTC.